This section outlines one T cell receptor (beta chain) sequence together with its context. The V end lost 2 bases, the J end lost 6 bases, and 13 bases lay between the germline ends. The CDR3 covers 14 residues. Looked up from germline, CDR1 is MNHEY and CDR2 is SMNVEV (reference sequence). The sample is drawn from a study of CD8+CD57+ T cells in acquired aplastic anemia. The wider study: DNA recovered from sorted CD4+ and CD8+ cells had a mean of 3.2 ug.

The sequenced patients had an expansion of CD8+CD57+ cells seen by flow cytometry. Template material for TCR beta VDJ and CDR3 profiling consisted of genomic DNA. One entry per CDR3 protein results from TCRdb running MiXCR on the reads. Of under 250,000 distinct CDR3 sequences in the sample, 45% to 50% were seen once. This TCR came from a human donor with aplastic anemia. J is TRBJ1-2 and V is TRBV27, with D tentatively TRBD1 (5 bases). Material: sorted CD4+, CD8+, or CD8+CD57+ T cells (not recorded which) from PBMCs. The CDR3 bases are TGTGCCAGCAGTTTACAGGGACGGGCAAATGGCTACACCTTC. Protein sequence: CASSLQGRANGYTF.